The present T cell receptor beta chain was sequenced within a study of identical twins. Healthy Caucasians supplied all donations. MiXCR was run by TCRdb on the 5' RACE reads, yielding one entry per CDR3 protein. This sample has about 810,000 distinct CDR3 sequences, with approximately 13% found just once. Germline V lookup: CDR1 ENHRY, CDR2 SYGVKD. The trim removed 3 bases at V and 1 base at J, leaving 5 bases unmatched. CDR3 size: 18 residues. The sample was also reused in another study, on yellow fever vaccine responses in identical twins.

The sequenced sample consisted of PBMCs. This sequence joins TRBV10-3 and TRBJ2-3; TRBD2 matches at 15 bases. The sequence was obtained from a woman aged 18 to 35 in good health. CDR3 protein: CAISDPGLAGGGTDTQYF. The CDR3 nucleotides read TGTGCCATCAGTGACCCGGGACTAGCGGGGGGTGGCACAGATACGCAGTATTTT.